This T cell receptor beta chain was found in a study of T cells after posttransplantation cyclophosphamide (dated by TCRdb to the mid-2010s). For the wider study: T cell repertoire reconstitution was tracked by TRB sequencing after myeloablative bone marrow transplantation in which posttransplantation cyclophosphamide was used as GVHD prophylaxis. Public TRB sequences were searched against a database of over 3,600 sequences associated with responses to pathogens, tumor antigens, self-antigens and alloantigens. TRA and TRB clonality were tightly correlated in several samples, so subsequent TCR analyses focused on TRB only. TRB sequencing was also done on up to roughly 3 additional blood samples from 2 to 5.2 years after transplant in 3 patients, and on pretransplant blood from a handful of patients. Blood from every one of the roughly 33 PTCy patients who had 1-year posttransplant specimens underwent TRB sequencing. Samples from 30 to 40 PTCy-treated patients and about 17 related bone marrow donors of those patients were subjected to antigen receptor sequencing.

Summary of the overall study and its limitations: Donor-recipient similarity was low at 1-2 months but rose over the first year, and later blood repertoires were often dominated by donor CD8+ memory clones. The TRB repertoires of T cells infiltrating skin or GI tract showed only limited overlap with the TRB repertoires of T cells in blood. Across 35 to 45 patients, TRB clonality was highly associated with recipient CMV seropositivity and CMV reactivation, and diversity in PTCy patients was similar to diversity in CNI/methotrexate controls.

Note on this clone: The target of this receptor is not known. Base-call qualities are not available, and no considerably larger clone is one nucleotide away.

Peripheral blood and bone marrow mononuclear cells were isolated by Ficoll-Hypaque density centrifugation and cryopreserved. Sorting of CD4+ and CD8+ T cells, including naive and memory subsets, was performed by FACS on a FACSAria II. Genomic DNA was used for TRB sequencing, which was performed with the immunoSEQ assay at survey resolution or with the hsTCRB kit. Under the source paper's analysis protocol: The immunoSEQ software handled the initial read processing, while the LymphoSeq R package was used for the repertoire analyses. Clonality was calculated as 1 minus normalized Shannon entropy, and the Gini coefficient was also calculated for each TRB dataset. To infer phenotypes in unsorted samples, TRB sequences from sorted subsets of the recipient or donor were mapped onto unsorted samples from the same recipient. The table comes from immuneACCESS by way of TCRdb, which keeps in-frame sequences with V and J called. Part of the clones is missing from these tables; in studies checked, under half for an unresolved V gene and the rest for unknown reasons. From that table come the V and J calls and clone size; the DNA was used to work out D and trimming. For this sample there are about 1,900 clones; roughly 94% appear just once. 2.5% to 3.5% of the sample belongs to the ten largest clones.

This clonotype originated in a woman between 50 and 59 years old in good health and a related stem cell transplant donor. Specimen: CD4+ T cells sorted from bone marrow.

The DNA sequence is given as TGTGCCAGTTCAGGGGACTCCTATAATTCACCCCTCCACTTT. This is translated as CASSGDSYNSPLHF. The chain is assembled from TRBV7-9 and TRBJ1-6; tentative D gene TRBD1, with 6 bases matching. Trimming costs V 9 bases and J 0 bases, and their ends lie 9 bases apart. From a lookup of the germline V gene (reference sequence), CDR1 and CDR2 are SEHNR and FQNEAQ. The CDR3 covers 14 residues, taking in both the cysteine and the phenylalanine. Only CDR3 DNA remains: 42 bases, in frame from the first base.